This T cell receptor (beta chain) emerged from a study of cytomegalovirus exposure and HLA in healthy donors (dated by TCRdb to 2016 to 2017). Study-wide context: According to an earlier analysis of 587 of the donors, 150 million to 200 million T cells yielded approximately 120 million unique TCR beta sequences and approximately 300 Gb of sequence data. An early release that covered 500 to 800 HLA-typed donors contained approximately 300 gigabases of sequencing data and around 85 million unique TCR sequences. The genetic ancestry cluster associated with self-reported Caucasian donors included around 76% of the roughly 400 genotyped donors. The study aimed to test whether signatures of past pathogen exposure could be identified by cataloging public T cell receptors. Using immunosequencing, the study profiled T cell repertoires from fewer than 850 subjects and related those repertoires to cytomegalovirus serostatus. In addition to the first cohort of roughly 670 subjects, a separate validation cohort of approximately 130 different subjects was used. To predict cytomegalovirus infection status, the study combined high-throughput TCR immunosequencing, statistical association of individual TCRs with disease status, and machine learning. To study patterns of TCR occurrence, a later analysis re-analyzed previously published TCR beta repertoires from around 670 donors and added high-resolution HLA genotyping. Rather than drawing on any new phenotypic data, the later analysis identified candidate immune exposures from TCR beta sequences and the way those sequences occurred across donors. To decide whether each TCR beta V gene segment behaved as functional or pseudogenic, an earlier analysis of fewer than 750 of the donors relied on high-throughput TCR beta sequencing. Donor age, sex, ethnicity and CMV serostatus were compiled alongside the repertoire data. A later genetic analysis took genome-wide SNP genotypes for about three fifths of the 666 donors and used that subset as a discovery cohort. Every repertoire in the discovery cohort had been generated on one and the same sequencing platform. Class I and class II HLA loci were covered by the typing at four-digit resolution. Typing coverage varied by locus: roughly 629-640 donors for A, B, C, DRB1 and DQB1; 500 to 550 for DQA1; 606 for DPA1; around 490 for DPB1. Roughly 5 DR-DQ haplotypes were handled as single units for association and clustering, since linkage in the cohort was strong. On average, around 240,000 unique TCR beta nucleotide sequences were sequenced per donor among 398 genotyped donors of the cohort, with roughly 19% of those sequences being non-productive.

The cohort was made up of several hundred healthy bone marrow donors. At the time of sampling, every cohort member was nominally healthy, though immune exposures that went unrecorded were likely present. The donor was CMV seronegative and was included in the group of a few hundred seronegative cohort members. Every donor gave a peripheral blood sample, and the peripheral blood mononuclear cells from that sample were used for TCR beta sequencing. Genomic DNA extraction from the blood cell samples was performed with the Qiagen DNeasy Blood Extraction Kit. For this clone: Its specific antigen is unknown. Base qualities are not at hand, and no much larger clone is one base apart.

Receptors were amplified or captured by the immunoSEQ multiplex PCR assay. A mixture of 60 forward primers for TCR Vbeta segments and 13 reverse primers for TCR Jbeta segments was used in the multiplex PCR. The CDR3 region of rearranged TCR beta genes was amplified from genomic DNA by a multiplex PCR assay. Amplified TCR beta libraries were sequenced as 87-base-pair reads on the Illumina HiSeq System. The authors' analysis ran thus. A later analysis counted tens of millions of unique TCR beta chains across the 650 to 700 repertoires, and approximately 11 million of these chains were shared by at least two donors. To remove PCR and sequencing errors, raw reads were error-corrected and collapsed into unique sequences using a nearest-neighbor algorithm that merged closely related sequences. Alignment of CDR3 sequences to IMGT reference sequences was used to assign V, D and J gene segments. Each retained sequence needed at least a six-nucleotide match to both a V gene segment and a J gene segment. Rearrangements were classified as productive when the CDR3 lacked stop codons and remained in frame with V and J, and all other rearrangements were classified as non-productive. Following IMGT convention, CDR3 was defined as the stretch from the second conserved V-encoded cysteine to the conserved J-encoded phenylalanine. In an earlier analysis of 587 of the donors, sequences lacking an unambiguous match to a single V gene segment were excluded. In an earlier analysis of 450 to 750 of the donors, a V segment was called functional when productive rearrangements were above 56.7%, and segregating when the standard deviation between donors exceeded 5%. A statistical classification framework was developed to diagnose cytomegalovirus status using the catalog of TCR beta chain sequences. V and J gene assignment, in a later analysis, came from comparing TCR nucleotide sequences with IMGT/GENE-DB human TR gene sequences. The TCRdist pipeline was used in a later analysis to assign CDR3 sequences and most-parsimonious VDJ recombination scenarios. A later analysis defined each TCR beta chain by its CDR3 amino acid sequence plus V-gene family, and excluded reads lacking a unique V-gene family. In a later analysis, approximately 640 highly shared, low-generation-probability nucleotide sequences were removed to address suspected cross-contamination and a sequencing artifact. In a later analysis, a clonal expansion index was calculated for each public chain from normalized within-repertoire ranks of inferred template counts. Generation probabilities in a later analysis came from a VDJ recombination model fitted to out-of-frame rearrangements, and those results were checked against IGoR. In a later analysis, TCR-TCR, TCR-HLA and TCR-CMV co-occurrence was scored with hypergeometric tests, and a repertoire-size bias correction was applied to TCR pairs. In a later analysis, false discovery rates were estimated by permuting HLA or CMV assignments 20 times. In a later analysis, co-occurring TCRs were grouped using DBSCAN, with TCRdist sequence similarity added in when clustering inside HLA-allele-positive subsets. For co-occurrence clustering, repertoires with fewer than 30,000 or more than 120,000 public chains were excluded, along with five repertoires with anomalous nucleotide sharing. Not all clones reach the TCRdb copy of this immuneACCESS table, which keeps in-frame sequences only. Checked studies attribute under half of the gap to unresolved V genes and leave the rest unexplained. Clone size and the V and J calls come from that table; the DNA yielded D and trimming. Within this sample are around 110,000 clones, with roughly 80% of them counted one time only. The ten most abundant clones make up 1.5% to 2% of the sample.

Results the study describes overall, beyond this receptor: A further reported finding was that TCR beta sequences accurately predicted the HLA-A and HLA-B alleles for most subjects in the first cohort. Compared with the approximately 700-donor mean, donors in an Asian-associated ancestry cluster had fewer N-insertions in productive TCRs, according to a later genetic analysis. This cohort had only TCR beta chains sequenced, and the lack of alpha or paired-chain data limited which features could be detected. In a later analysis, several top co-occurrence clusters were reported to appear linked to parvovirus B19, influenza, CMV and Epstein-Barr virus. V-gene and J-gene trimming of TCR beta chains was associated with a missense DCLRE1C variant in a later genetic analysis, and the association was replicated in an independent cohort. The authors suggested that the approach could potentially be generalized to other disease states and immunological phenotypes. In a later analysis, HLA-associated TCR beta chains were found to be more clonally expanded and to have lower generation probabilities than equally common non-associated chains. The study listed 150 to 200 TCR beta chains as associated with cytomegalovirus. In a later analysis, the rate of TCR association differed among HLA loci, with DRB1 alleles having the most associated TCRs and HLA-C alleles having the fewest. While some public TCRs were present in many individuals, most TCR sequences turned up only very rarely across donors. Specific HLA alleles were associated with roughly 16,000 TCR beta sequences at a false discovery rate of 0.05 in a later analysis. A group of highly shared sequence variants was considered likely to be a technical artifact of the sequencing pipeline. Sequencing depth was assumed to be roughly uniform across donors in the presence/absence analyses, though that assumption may not hold. A few of the identified cytomegalovirus-associated TCR beta chains were confirmed in vitro to be specific for cytomegalovirus antigens. CMV serostatus was the only immune exposure information available for the cohort. According to a later analysis, most CMV-associated TCR beta chains appeared to be HLA-restricted, and the HLA associations seemed to be driven largely by CMV exposure. An earlier analysis of approximately 570 of the donors showed that most TCR beta V segments appeared in productive rearrangements either about 87% or about 30% of the time, which broadly matched IMGT annotations. Because HLA typing was missing for some donors at each locus, association tests included only the typed subset. Correlated functional status among segregating V segments might reflect linkage disequilibrium, but an unknown experimental factor could not be ruled out. Because counts were too low, roughly 17 rarely observed V segments, including chromosome 9 orphons, were left out of the earlier analysis of 587 of the donors. When HLA alleles, especially DR and DQ, strongly co-occurred, attributing TCR associations to individual alleles was difficult. In both the original and validation cohorts, the classifier was reported to diagnose cytomegalovirus status with high specificity and sensitivity.

Sequencing was performed on PBMCs. The sequence derives from a man in his fifties or sixties in good health and CMV-seronegative.

The CDR3 in this case is CASSRRQGYSLRTDTQYF. The DNA sequence follows: TGTGCCAGCAGCCGCCGACAGGGTTATAGTTTAAGGACAGATACGCAGTATTTT. This chain is built from TRBV7-2 and TRBJ2-3; TRBD1 lines up with 7 middle nucleotides. The CDR3 starts with the cysteine, ends with the phenylalanine, and has 18 residues. Just CDR3 DNA is preserved here, 54 bases in frame from base 1. V trim: 5 bases; J trim: 3 bases; unmatched bases: 17. The germline V gene specifies SGHTA as CDR1 and FQGNSA as CDR2.